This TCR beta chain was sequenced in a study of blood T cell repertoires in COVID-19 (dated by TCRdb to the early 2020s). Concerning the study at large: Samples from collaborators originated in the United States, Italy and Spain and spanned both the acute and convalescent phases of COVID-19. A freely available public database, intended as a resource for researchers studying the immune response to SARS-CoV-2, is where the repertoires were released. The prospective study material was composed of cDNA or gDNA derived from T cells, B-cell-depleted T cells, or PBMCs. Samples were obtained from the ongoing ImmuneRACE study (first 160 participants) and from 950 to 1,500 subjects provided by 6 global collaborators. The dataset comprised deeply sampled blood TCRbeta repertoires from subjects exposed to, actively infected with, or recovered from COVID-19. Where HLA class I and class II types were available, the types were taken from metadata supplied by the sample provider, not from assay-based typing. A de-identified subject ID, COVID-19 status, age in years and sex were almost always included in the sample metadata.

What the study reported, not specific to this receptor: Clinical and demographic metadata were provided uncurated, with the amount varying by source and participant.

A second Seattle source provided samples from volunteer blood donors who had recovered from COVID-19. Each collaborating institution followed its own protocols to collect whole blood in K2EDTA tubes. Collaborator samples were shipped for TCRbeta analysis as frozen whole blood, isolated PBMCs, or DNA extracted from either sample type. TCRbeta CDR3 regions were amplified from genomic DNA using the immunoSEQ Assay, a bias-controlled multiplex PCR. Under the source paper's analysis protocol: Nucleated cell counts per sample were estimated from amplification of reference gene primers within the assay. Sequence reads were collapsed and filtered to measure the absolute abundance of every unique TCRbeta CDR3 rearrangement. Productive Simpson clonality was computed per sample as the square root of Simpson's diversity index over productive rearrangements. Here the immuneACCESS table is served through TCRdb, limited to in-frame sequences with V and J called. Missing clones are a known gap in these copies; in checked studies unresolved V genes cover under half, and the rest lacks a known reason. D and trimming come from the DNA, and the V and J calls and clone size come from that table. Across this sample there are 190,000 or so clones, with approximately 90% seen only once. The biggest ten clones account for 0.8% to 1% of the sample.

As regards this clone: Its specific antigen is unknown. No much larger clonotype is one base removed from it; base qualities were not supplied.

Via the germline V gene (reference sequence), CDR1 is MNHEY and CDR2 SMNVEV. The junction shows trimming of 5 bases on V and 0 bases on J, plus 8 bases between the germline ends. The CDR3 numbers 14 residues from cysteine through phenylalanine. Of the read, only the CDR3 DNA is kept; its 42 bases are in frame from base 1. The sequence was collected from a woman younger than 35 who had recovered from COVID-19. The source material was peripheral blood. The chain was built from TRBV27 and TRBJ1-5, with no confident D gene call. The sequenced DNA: TGTGCCAGCAGTCCTATTAATAGCAATCAGCCCCAGCATTTT. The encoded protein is CASSPINSNQPQHF.